This T cell receptor (beta chain) appears in the sequencing data of a study of siplizumab effects on memory and regulatory T cells. Concerning this clone: Its antigen is unidentified.

Per sample, the assay covered 10^5 or so TCR templates. The repertoire was sequenced with immunoSEQ multiplex PCR; TCRdb's copy has only in-frame clones and lacks some. The sample contains approximately 100,000 clones, just under 95% of which appear only once. In germline, CDR1 is KGHSH, CDR2 LQKENI. Trimming took off 0 bases at V and 2 bases at J, with 13 bases between the two ends. The CDR3 length is 16 residues. Whole-study findings and limits: Tracing alloreactive clones into unstimulated subsets worked for only a minor fraction of them. Confirmatory evidence of suppressive function in proliferating siplizumab-culture Tregs was not obtained. Significantly reduced by siplizumab was the cumulative frequency of alloreactive sequences, namely those traceable to unstimulated CD4+ memory cells.

Sequenced sample: non-Treg CD4+ T cells sorted from blood. The TCR was taken from a human donor in good health. The V gene is TRBV18, the J gene TRBJ1-2; D perhaps matches TRBD1 (5 bases). CDR3 sequence (DNA): TGTGCCAGCTCACCACCCAACGGACGGGGCAACTATGGCTACACCTTC. Its translation: CASSPPNGRGNYGYTF.